The TCR beta chain under discussion was sequenced for a study of T cell responses to AZD1222 COVID-19 vaccine. This CDR3 region has 16 residues. V lost 2 bases and J lost 2, with 13 bases in between. Germline lookup yields CDR1 SGDLS and CDR2 YYNGEE. Regarding this clone: Its specificity is not known.

Overall study findings and caveats: Seropositive at baseline were only a handful of AZD1222 recipients.

Pooling covered second doses at about 4 or about 12 weeks. Clones were read by immunoSEQ multiplex PCR, and TCRdb kept only the in-frame ones, dropping some. The table has roughly 65,000 clones, around 78% seen once. The chain couples TRBV9 to TRBJ2-2, with D perhaps TRBD2 (7 bases). Sequenced material: peripheral blood, taken 28 days after the second AZD1222 dose. The clonotype comes from an adult who received the AZD1222 COVID-19 vaccine. The CDR3 DNA reads as TGTGCCAGCAGCGTCCGGGGGGACAAAAACACCGGGGAGCTGTTTTTT. Translation gives CASSVRGDKNTGELFF.